Given below is one T cell receptor beta chain in context. This sample is part of a study of patients and donors after allogeneic stem cell transplantation. Using its own MiXCR run on the RT-PCR reads, TCRdb lists one record per CDR3 protein. Among about 230,000 distinct CDR3 sequences, roughly 14% were seen once, and the ten largest hold around a tenth. The specimen was blood, either unsorted or a sorted T cell fraction (not recorded which). The origin of this receptor is a human donor who was either an allogeneic HSCT recipient or a stem cell or donor lymphocyte infusion donor (not recorded which). It is not recorded whose cells these are; they may come from a transplant donor.

The DNA of the CDR3 is TGCAGTGCTAGAGGGGGACTGAGGGATCTCTACGAGCAGTACTTC. Amino acids: CSARGGLRDLYEQYF. This chain uses TRBV20-1 with TRBJ2-7, with D maybe TRBD2 (6 bases). Trimming removed 1 base at V and 3 bases at J, with 16 bases between. The CDR3 contains 15 residues. The V gene's germline CDR1 is DFQATT and CDR2 SNEGSKA (reference sequence).